The entry below describes one TCR beta chain. The sample is drawn from a study of T cell changes during pregnancy in multiple sclerosis. The repertoire was sequenced with immunoSEQ multiplex PCR; TCRdb's copy has only in-frame clones and lacks some. The sample lists more than 85,000 clones; about 94% were seen once. The TCR sequence derives from a female donor with multiple sclerosis, enrolled in a pregnancy study. The specimen comprised peripheral blood, sampled before pregnancy.

The CDR3 spells CAPEAIWRVNNEQFF. The CDR3 DNA follows: TGCGCCCCAGAGGCCATATGGCGCGTTAACAATGAGCAGTTCTTC. V and J are TRBV10-1 and TRBJ2-1; unclear D gene. Trimming removed 11 bases from V and 5 bases from J, with 22 bases in between. Looked up from germline, CDR1 is WNHNN and CDR2 is SYGVQD (reference sequence). The CDR3 loop spans 15 amino acids.